This T cell receptor (beta chain) was sequenced during a study of human T cells and chemical hapten exposure. With regard to this clonotype: Its antigen is as yet unknown.

Stated treatment: therapeutic diphenylcyclopropenone sensitization with weekly scalp DPC. Sequencing started from total RNA isolated from unfractionated whole blood. Study observations and caveats: No alteration of TCRs above 1 in 1000 frequency was seen with DPC sensitization.

Attachment of unique molecular identifiers to individual cDNA molecules was performed in the library. TCRdb reprocessed the reads via MiXCR and lists one record per CDR3 protein. The sample holds 2,000 to 3,000 distinct CDR3 sequences, around 46% seen once. V was clipped by 4 bases and J by 4 bases, with 13 bases between them. The CDR3 totals 14 residues. Germline CDR1 reads DFQATT; CDR2 reads SNEGSKA (reference sequence). The chain joins TRBV20-1 to TRBJ2-2, with D perhaps TRBD2 (6 bases). The source material was whole blood, sampled before DPC sensitization or 2, 6, or about 24 weeks after (not recorded which). The TCR originated in an adult with alopecia areata. Some clones in this sample may be carry-over from other donors' samples. This table probably holds off-target reads from a library built for another chain. CDR3 nucleotide sequence: TGCAGTGCTACTTTCGGGAGTGCCACCGGGGAGCTGTTTTTT. As protein: CSATFGSATGELFF.